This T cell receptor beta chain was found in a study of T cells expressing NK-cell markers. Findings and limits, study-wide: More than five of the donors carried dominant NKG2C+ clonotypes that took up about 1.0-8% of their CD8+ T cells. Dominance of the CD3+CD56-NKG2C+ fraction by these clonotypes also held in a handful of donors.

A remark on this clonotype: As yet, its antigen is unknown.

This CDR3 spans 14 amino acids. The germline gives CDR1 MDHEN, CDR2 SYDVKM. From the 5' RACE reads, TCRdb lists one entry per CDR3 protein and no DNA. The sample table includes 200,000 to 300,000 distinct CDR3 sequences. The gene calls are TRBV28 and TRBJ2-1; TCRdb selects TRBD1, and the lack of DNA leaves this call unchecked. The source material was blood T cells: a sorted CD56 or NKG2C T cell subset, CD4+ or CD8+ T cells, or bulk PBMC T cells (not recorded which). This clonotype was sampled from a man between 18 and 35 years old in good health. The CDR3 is CASRPGTDYNEQFF.